The next 30 T cell receptor beta chains were all read from a single sample in a study of vaccination effects on CD4 cells after COVID-19 (dated by TCRdb to between 2021 and 2024). Their target antigens are unknown. Library generation was performed with the immunoSEQ multiplex PCR assay. Drawn from immuneACCESS, this table holds only the in-frame rearrangements with V and J called that TCRdb kept. Clones are partly lost; checked studies trace under half to an unresolved V gene and leave the rest unexplained. The sample data list nearly 50,000 clones, and 65% to 80% of these were observed just once. The ten largest clonotypes hold about 5% of the sample. After more than nine days of culture, CD4+ T cells were isolated with the EasySep CD4+ T cell isolation kit. PCR-confirmed SARS-CoV-2 infection had occurred in convalescent patients between March and December 2020, before the Alpha, Beta and Delta variants emerged in the United States. Each participant received two doses of an mRNA SARS-CoV-2 vaccine, either BNT162b2 or mRNA-1273.

This material consisted of CD4+ T cells from PBMCs cultured without peptide, taken after COVID-19 vaccination. The receptors were sampled from a human donor who had a prior SARS-CoV-2 infection.

The sample holds a few counts of this clone. This chain links TRBV30 with TRBJ1-6, with D possibly TRBD1 on 6 matching bases. Germline lookup yields CDR1 GTSNPN and CDR2 SVGIG (reference sequence). V was trimmed by 3 bases and J by 5 bases, leaving 14 bases between them. The CDR3 is made up of 15 amino acids. The CDR3 region has the DNA TGTGCCTGGAGGAAACAGGGTTTGGATAATTCACCCCTCCACTTT. It encodes CAWRKQGLDNSPLHF.

The sample holds a few counts of this clone. A read error may produce the germline difference seen at one junction end. This rearrangement joins TRBV7-7 to TRBJ2-1; D is possibly TRBD1 (5 bases). CDR1 is SSHAT and CDR2 is FNYEAQ in the germline V gene (reference sequence). The CDR3 is made up of 15 amino acids. CDR3 sequence (DNA): TGTGCTAGCAGCTTAGGGGCAAGCTCCTACAATGAGCAGTTCTTC. The encoded protein is CASSLGASSYNEQFF.

The V gene is TRBV9, the J gene TRBJ2-5; 7 bases agree with TRBD2. Germline-derived CDR1 and CDR2 are SGDLS and YYNGEE. The CDR3 has 14 amino acids. Losses at the gene ends were 4 bases for V and 3 bases for J; bases not matched to a gene: 6. DNA of the CDR3: TGTGCCAGCAGCCCATGGGCGGGGGAAGAGACCCAGTACTTC. It yields the protein CASSPWAGEETQYF.

This clone was recorded only once. CDR3 protein: CASSLPTWDYTF. The CDR3 DNA reads as TGTGCCAGCAGTCTCCCCACCTGGGACTACACCTTC. J is TRBJ1-2 and V is TRBV12-3 or TRBV12-4; unclear D gene. Between the trimmed V and J ends, which lost 5 bases and 10 bases, there was a span of 14 bases. CDR3 length: 12 amino acids.

V usage is TRBV24-1 and J usage is TRBJ1-2; D call uncertain. CDR1 and CDR2 (germline): KGHDR, SFDVKD. V was cut by 2 bases and J by 8 bases, with 8 bases left in between. This CDR3 is built from 12 residues. In DNA form, the CDR3 reads TGTGCCACCAGTGATTATACCGGCGGCTACACCTTC. Encoded protein: CATSDYTGGYTF.

A few counts support this clone. The V and J genes are TRBV5-1 and TRBJ2-1, with 14 bases lining up with TRBD2. CDR1 and CDR2 (germline): SGHRS, YFSETQ. The V segment lost 2 bases and the J segment 7 bases; nucleotides outside the gene matches: 11. The CDR3 is 18 amino acids. The CDR3 loop reads CASSFKRLAGGDINEQFF. Written as DNA, the CDR3 is TGCGCCAGCAGCTTTAAAAGACTAGCGGGAGGGGATATTAATGAGCAGTTCTTC.

Here the CDR3 reads CASSVSGPANTGELFF. CDR3 bases: TGTGCCAGCAGCGTTAGCGGGCCCGCGAACACCGGGGAGCTGTTTTTT. This chain uses TRBV9 with TRBJ2-2; 7 bases map to TRBD2. Germline V lookup: CDR1 SGDLS, CDR2 YYNGEE. The CDR3 spans 16 residues. J was trimmed by 0 bases and V by 2 bases; bases with no gene match: 4. Using reference TRBV9 and TRBJ2-2 for the parts outside the CDR3, the full variable domain is DSGVTQTPKHLITATGQRVTLRCSPRSGDLSVYWYQQSLDQGLQFLIQYYNGEERAKGNILERFSAQQFPDLHSELNLSSLELGDSALYFCASSVSGPANTGELFFGEGSRLTVL.

This clone was recorded a few times. This chain uses TRBV5-1 with TRBJ1-6; unclear D gene. The CDR3 spans 14 residues. Trimming took 0 bases from V and 10 from J, leaving 11 bases between them. The germline CDR1 and CDR2 sequences are SGHRS and YFSETQ. The CDR3 reads CASSLDTVQSPLHF. CDR3 nucleotides: TGCGCCAGCAGCTTGGATACAGTACAGTCACCCCTCCACTTT.

This clone appeared a few times. The rearrangement links TRBV6-5 to TRBJ1-1; the D is unclear. The CDR3 extends over 15 amino acids. Germline CDR1 reads MNHEY; CDR2 reads SVGAGI. Trimming shortened V by 3 bases and J by 4 bases, and 15 bases separated the two germline ends. The CDR3 sequence: CASSYPGPGGTEAFF. The CDR3 DNA reads TGTGCCAGCAGTTATCCCGGACCTGGCGGCACTGAAGCTTTCTTT.

The chain links TRBV6-5 to TRBJ1-2; perhaps TRBD1 as D (5 bases). V shed 5 bases and J shed 5 bases, with 15 bases lying between them. CDR3 length: 14 amino acids. Germline V gene data show CDR1 as MNHEY and CDR2 as SVGAGI. CDR3 DNA sequence: TGTGCCAGCAGTAGTCAAGGGGCTGGGTATGGCTACACCTTC. This gives the protein CASSSQGAGYGYTF.

The gene calls are TRBV5-8 and TRBJ1-4; no reliable D call. This CDR3 is 15 amino acids long. Looked up from germline, CDR1 is SGHTS and CDR2 is YDEGEE. V dropped 0 bases and J dropped 8 bases, with 14 bases sitting between them. The CDR3 is CASSLGSSGYEKLFF. CDR3 coding DNA: TGTGCCAGCAGCTTGGGTTCAAGTGGTTACGAAAAACTGTTTTTT.

J is TRBJ2-7 and V is TRBV4-1, with 8 bases lining up with TRBD1. CDR1 is MGHRA and CDR2 is YSYEKL in the germline V gene. CDR3 length equals 13 residues. The V and J ends lost 2 bases and 6 bases, in that order; junction bases with no gene match: 3. The CDR3 here is CASSQRTGREQYF. The CDR3 DNA sequence: TGCGCCAGCAGCCAACGGACAGGGCGCGAGCAGTACTTC.

This rearrangement joins TRBV7-3 to TRBJ2-1; a weak D match, TRBD2 (5 bases). Trimming shortened V by 0 bases and J by 0 bases, and 6 bases separated the two germline ends. The CDR3 contains 15 residues. The V gene's germline CDR1 is SGHTA and CDR2 FQGTGA. The DNA for the CDR3 is TGTGCCAGCAGCTTAACCGGGGACTCCTACAATGAGCAGTTCTTC. Encoded protein: CASSLTGDSYNEQFF.

A note on this clone: At one end the junction does not follow the germline gene, possibly because of a read error. The V call is TRBV24-1, the J call TRBJ2-3; no definite D call. CDR3 length: 14 amino acids. Germline V gives CDR1 KGHDR, CDR2 SFDVKD. This CDR3 is CATGDASSTDTQYF. As DNA, the CDR3 is TGTGCCACCGGTGACGCTTCTAGCACAGATACGCAGTATTTT.

The chain carries TRBV7-3 and TRBJ2-1; possibly TRBD1 or TRBD2 for D (5 bases each). There are 15 residues in the CDR3. Germline V gene lookup returns CDR1 SGHTA and CDR2 FQGTGA. V lost 1 base, J lost 8 bases, and 15 bases lay in between. The CDR3 loop reads CASSLIGREYDEQFF. CDR3 DNA: TGTGCCAGCAGCTTAATTGGCAGGGAGTATGATGAGCAGTTCTTC.

This chain uses TRBV7-3 with TRBJ2-1; 11 bases match TRBD2. The CDR3 is made up of 15 amino acids. V was clipped by 6 bases and J by 2 bases; unmatched bases: 3. The germline V gene has CDR1 SGHTA and CDR2 FQGTGA. The CDR3 region is CASSNSGGAYNEQFF. DNA of the CDR3: TGTGCCAGCAGTAATAGCGGGGGGGCCTACAATGAGCAGTTCTTC.

The J gene is TRBJ1-3, the V gene TRBV7-9; a weak D match, TRBD1 (6 bases). This CDR3 spans 16 amino acids. V was clipped by 5 bases and J by 0 bases, with 14 bases between them. CDR1 and CDR2 (germline): SEHNR, FQNEAQ (reference sequence). The CDR3 DNA reads as TGTGCCAGCAGCCGCGACAGGATGAGCTCTGGAAACACCATATATTTT. Its protein product is CASSRDRMSSGNTIYF.

In this sample, this clone turned up once. The chain links TRBV4-2 to TRBJ1-4; 8 positions match TRBD1. The CDR3 length is 16 residues. J was trimmed by 8 bases and V by 2 bases; bases with no gene match: 10. Germline V lookup: CDR1 LGHNA, CDR2 YNFKEQ. CDR3: CASSQPAGGIGEKLFF. The CDR3 region has the DNA TGTGCCAGCAGCCAACCAGCAGGGGGCATCGGGGAAAAACTGTTTTTT.

The chain links TRBV18 to TRBJ1-3; possible D gene TRBD1, 5 bases. CDR3 length: 15 amino acids. Trimming shortened V by 6 bases and J by 0 bases, and 12 bases separated the two germline ends. Germline CDR1 is KGHSH and CDR2 is LQKENI. The CDR3 DNA reads as TGTGCCAGCTCGCAATACCAGGGCTCTGGAAACACCATATATTTT. It encodes CASSQYQGSGNTIYF.

The chain links TRBV7-9 to TRBJ2-3, with D maybe TRBD2 (5 bases). Trimming took 5 bases from V and 4 from J, leaving 10 bases between them. CDR1 and CDR2 (germline): SEHNR, FQNEAQ (reference sequence). The length of the CDR3 is 13 residues. Written as DNA, the CDR3 is TGTGCCAGCAGCCCAAATAGCGCAGATACGCAGTATTTT. Translated: CASSPNSADTQYF.

This clone was counted a few times. This chain uses TRBV24-1 with TRBJ1-1, with D unresolved. The CDR3 is made up of 13 amino acids. With 3 bases removed from V and 2 bases from J, the gap between germline ends came to 6 bases. Germline V CDR1 and CDR2: KGHDR, SFDVKD. CDR3 nucleotides: TGTGCCACCAGTGATGGACTTAACACTGAAGCTTTCTTT. Protein product: CATSDGLNTEAFF.

In DNA, the CDR3 is TGTGCCAGCAGTTTGACTAGCGGACAATACAATGAGCAGTTCTTC. It specifies CASSLTSGQYNEQFF. The V call is TRBV2, the J call TRBJ2-1, with 9 bases identical to TRBD2. This CDR3 spans 15 amino acids. After removal of 5 bases from V and 4 bases from J, the junction contained 6 bases not matched to a gene. Germline loops: CDR1 SNHLY, CDR2 FYNNEI. Combining the CDR3 with reference TRBV2 and TRBJ2-1 gives the whole variable domain EPEVTQTPSHQVTQMGQEVILRCVPISNHLYFYWYRQILGQKVEFLVSFYNNEISEKSEIFDDQFSVERPDGSNFTLKIRSTKLEDSAMYFCASSLTSGQYNEQFFGPGTRLTVL.

The rearrangement uses TRBV5-1 and TRBJ2-6; the match to TRBD1 covers 7 bases. Germline V gene data show CDR1 as SGHRS and CDR2 as YFSETQ. CDR3 length equals 17 residues. Trimming took 0 bases from V and 1 from J; bases not matched to a gene: 4. Written as DNA, the CDR3 is TGCGCCAGCAGCTTGGGACAGGGTCCTTCTGGGGCCAACGTCCTGACTTTC. It codes for CASSLGQGPSGANVLTF.

This chain joins TRBV2 and TRBJ2-5; D might be TRBD2 (5 bases). V lost 7 bases and J lost 5, with 17 bases in between. Germline V gives CDR1 SNHLY, CDR2 FYNNEI. This CDR3 contains 14 residues. CDR3 in amino acids: CASKATGGGETQYF. CDR3 in DNA: TGTGCCAGCAAGGCTACTGGCGGCGGGGAGACCCAGTACTTC.

This clone was seen more than once but under ten times. The rearrangement uses TRBV4-3 and TRBJ2-1, with D uncertain. V dropped 0 bases and J dropped 4 bases, with 10 bases sitting between them. This CDR3 contains 15 residues. Germline values: CDR1 LGHNA, CDR2 YSLEER. The CDR3 spells CASSQEGFMYNEQFF. The CDR3 bases are TGCGCCAGCAGCCAAGAGGGATTTATGTACAATGAGCAGTTCTTC.

CDR3 in amino acids: CASSLDSPAEIYGYTF. In DNA, the CDR3 is TGCGCCAGCAGCTTGGACTCCCCCGCAGAGATCTATGGCTACACCTTC. V usage is TRBV5-1 and J usage is TRBJ1-2; no clear D gene. The CDR3 loop spans 16 amino acids. The germline gives CDR1 SGHRS, CDR2 YFSETQ. V dropped 0 bases and J dropped 4 bases, with 16 bases sitting between them.

This clone was seen only a few times. The chain couples TRBV2 to TRBJ2-3; possible D gene TRBD1, 6 bases. The germline gives CDR1 SNHLY, CDR2 FYNNEI. This CDR3 spans 14 amino acids. The ends were cut back, 3 bases at V and 6 bases at J, with 13 bases in the middle. Written as DNA, the CDR3 is TGTGCCAGCAGTGATTCCAGGGGTGGGGATACGCAGTATTTT. The encoded protein is CASSDSRGGDTQYF.

The CDR3 spells CASSGASVSTDTQYF. The CDR3 DNA reads as TGTGCCAGCAGTGGAGCTAGCGTAAGCACAGATACGCAGTATTTT. This sequence joins TRBV28 and TRBJ2-3, with D maybe TRBD2 (6 bases). Germline-derived CDR1 and CDR2 are MDHEN and SYDVKM. The CDR3 length is 15 residues. V was clipped by 5 bases and J by 0 bases, with 12 bases between them.

The chain is built from TRBV7-3 and TRBJ2-3, with 10 bases fitting TRBD2. This CDR3 has 15 amino acids. Germline values: CDR1 SGHTA, CDR2 FQGTGA. V lost 4 bases and J lost 1; bases outside the gene matches: 2. DNA of the CDR3: TGTGCCAGCAGCTATGGACTAGCGGGCACAGATACGCAGTATTTT. Amino acids: CASSYGLAGTDTQYF.

A few counts support this clone. This sequence joins TRBV30 and TRBJ1-6, with D possibly matching TRBD1 (6 bases). The CDR3 extends over 16 amino acids. Trimming left V 1 base short and J 6 bases short, with 16 bases between. Germline loops: CDR1 GTSNPN, CDR2 SVGIG (reference sequence). The DNA of the CDR3 is TGTGCCTGGAGTGACGGAGCAGGGGCCACTAATTCACCCCTCCACTTT. This translates into CAWSDGAGATNSPLHF.